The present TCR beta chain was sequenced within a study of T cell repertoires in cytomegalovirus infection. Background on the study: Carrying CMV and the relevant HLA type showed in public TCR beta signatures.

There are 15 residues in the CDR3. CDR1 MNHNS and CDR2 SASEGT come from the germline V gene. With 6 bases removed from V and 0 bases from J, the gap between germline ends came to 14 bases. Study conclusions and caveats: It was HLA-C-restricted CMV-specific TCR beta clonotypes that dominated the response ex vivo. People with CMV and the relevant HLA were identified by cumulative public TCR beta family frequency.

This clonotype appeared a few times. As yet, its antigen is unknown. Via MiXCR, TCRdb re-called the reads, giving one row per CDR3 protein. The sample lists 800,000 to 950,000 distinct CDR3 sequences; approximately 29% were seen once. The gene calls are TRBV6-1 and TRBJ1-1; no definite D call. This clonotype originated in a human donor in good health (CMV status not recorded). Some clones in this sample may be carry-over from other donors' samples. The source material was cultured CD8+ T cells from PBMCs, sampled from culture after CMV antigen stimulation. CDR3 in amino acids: CASRGFGLMNTEAFF. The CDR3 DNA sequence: TGTGCCAGCAGGGGGTTCGGTCTTATGAACACTGAAGCTTTCTTT.